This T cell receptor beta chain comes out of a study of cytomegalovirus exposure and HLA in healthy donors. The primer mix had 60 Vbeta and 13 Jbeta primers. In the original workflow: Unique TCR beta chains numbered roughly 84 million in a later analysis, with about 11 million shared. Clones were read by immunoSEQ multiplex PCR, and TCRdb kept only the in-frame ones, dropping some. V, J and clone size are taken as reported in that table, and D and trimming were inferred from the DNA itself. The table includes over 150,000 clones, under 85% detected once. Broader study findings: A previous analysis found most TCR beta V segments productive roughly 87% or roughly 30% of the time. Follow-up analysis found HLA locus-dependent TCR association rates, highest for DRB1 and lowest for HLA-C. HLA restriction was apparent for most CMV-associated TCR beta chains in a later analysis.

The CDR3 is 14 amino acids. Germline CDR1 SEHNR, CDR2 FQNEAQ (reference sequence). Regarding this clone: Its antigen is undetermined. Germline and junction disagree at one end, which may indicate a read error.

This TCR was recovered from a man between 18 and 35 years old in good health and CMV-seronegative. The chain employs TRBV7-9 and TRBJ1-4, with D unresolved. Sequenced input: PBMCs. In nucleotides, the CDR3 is TGTTCCAGCAGCCCGACACGAAAGGATGAAAAACTGTTTTTT. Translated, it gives CSSSPTRKDEKLFF.